The next 18 T cell receptor beta chains were all read from a single sample in a study of T cells in Graves' hyperthyroidism and ophthalmopathy. It was RNA transcripts that yielded the amplified TCR beta CDR3 regions. A set of HTBI primers served as the primers for a first-round RT-PCR of the TCR CDR3. TCRdb re-called the multiplex PCR reads with MiXCR, one entry per CDR3 protein. Among about 640,000 distinct CDR3 sequences listed, more than 20% were seen once. Input material: blood. These receptors were taken from a man aged 30-40 years with Graves' ophthalmopathy.

This clonotype turned up a few times. This chain uses TRBV5-5 with TRBJ2-3; D remains unclear. The CDR3 consists of 14 residues. Trimming shortened V by 3 bases and J by 1 base, and 9 bases separated the two germline ends. The germline V gene encodes CDR1 SGHKS and CDR2 YYEKEE (reference sequence). In DNA, the CDR3 is TGTGCCAGCAGCTACCCCCGGGGCACAGATACGCAGTATTTT. The encoded protein is CASSYPRGTDTQYF.

This clonotype was counted ten times or more. The chain uses TRBV9 and TRBJ2-1; 14 bases are a match to TRBD2. Trimming at V came to 0 bases and at J to 5 bases, leaving 4 bases not matched to a gene. This CDR3 is 17 amino acids long. The germline V gene has CDR1 SGDLS and CDR2 YYNGEE. The CDR3 here is CASSVGLAGGVHNEQFF. CDR3 in DNA: TGTGCCAGCAGCGTAGGACTAGCGGGAGGGGTACACAATGAGCAGTTCTTC.

This clonotype has just a few counts. CDR3 nucleotides: TGCAGTGCGCTTGGGGGACTAGTTTATAATGAGCAGTTCTTC. It yields the protein CSALGGLVYNEQFF. The chain has TRBV20-1 and TRBJ2-1; 8 bases match TRBD2. The V gene end was trimmed by 6 bases and the J gene end by 7 bases; junction bases not matched to a gene: 11. This CDR3 comprises 14 residues. In germline, CDR1 is DFQATT, CDR2 SNEGSKA (reference sequence).

The chain carries TRBV5-4 and TRBJ2-7, with TRBD2 identical over 7 bases. V was pared by 4 bases and J by 2 bases, with 9 bases of the junction left unmatched. This CDR3 is 15 amino acids long. Germline lookup yields CDR1 SGHNT and CDR2 YYREEE (reference sequence). CDR3 in DNA: TGTGCCAGCAGCATCTCAGGGAGCGGGACCTACGAGCAGTACTTC. This gives the protein CASSISGSGTYEQYF.

Turning to this clonotype: This sequence may be a read error, since a much larger clone differs from it by one base. The conserved final phenylalanine or tryptophan is absent from the CDR3, which likely points to a read error. The chain's CDR3 is CASTPGPSYEQYL. The CDR3 nucleotides read TGTGCCAGCACCCCGGGACCGTCCTACGAGCAGTACCTC. The V and J genes are TRBV28 and TRBJ2-7, with D perhaps matching TRBD1 or TRBD2 (5 bases each). The CDR3 runs to 13 residues. V was shortened by 7 bases and J by 1 base, with 11 bases between the two germline ends. Looked up from germline, CDR1 is MDHEN and CDR2 is SYDVKM.

At least ten counts were recorded for this clonotype. V usage is TRBV5-1 and J usage is TRBJ1-2; 8 bases match TRBD1. Trimming took 4 bases from V and 10 from J; bases not matched to a gene: 12. CDR3 length: 14 amino acids. Germline V CDR1 and CDR2: SGHRS, YFSETQ. Written as DNA, the CDR3 is TGCGCCAGCAGCCTCGGACAGGGAACCGGCGACTACACCTTC. It codes for CASSLGQGTGDYTF.

The table lists this clonotype with a few counts. The V call is TRBV6-1, the J call TRBJ1-2; D remains ambiguous. The V end was cut by 7 bases, the J end by 8 bases, with 11 bases between. There are 11 residues in the CDR3. From germline, CDR1 is MNHNS and CDR2 SASEGT. The CDR3 nucleotides read TGTGCCAGCAATCTGGGAGGAGGCTACACCTTC. This sequence encodes CASNLGGGYTF.

In its sample, this clonotype was seen a few times. The rearrangement uses TRBV3-1 and TRBJ1-6, with unresolved D. V was trimmed by 5 bases and J by 10 bases, leaving 12 bases between them. Per the germline V gene, CDR1 is LGHDT and CDR2 is YNNKEL (reference sequence). The CDR3 runs to 13 residues. The chain's CDR3 is CASSDLAYSPLHF. DNA for the CDR3: TGTGCCAGCAGCGACCTGGCATACTCACCCCTCCACTTT.

This clonotype occurred many times. The genes are TRBV6-1 and TRBJ2-1; 7 nucleotides line up with TRBD2. This CDR3 is built from 14 residues. The junction had 1 base not matched to a gene; V was cut back by 2 bases and J by 3 bases. CDR1 is MNHNS, CDR2 SASEGT, per germline. The CDR3 region is CASSEREVYNEQFF. The DNA for the CDR3 is TGTGCCAGCAGTGAACGGGAGGTCTACAATGAGCAGTTCTTC.

This rearrangement joins TRBV10-3 to TRBJ2-1; possibly TRBD1 or TRBD2 for D (5 bases each). From germline, CDR1 is ENHRY and CDR2 SYGVKD. This CDR3 has 12 residues. The V and J ends lost 6 bases and 9 bases respectively, with 12 bases between them. The CDR3 DNA follows: TGTGCCATCAGCCCGAATGGGGGTGAGCAGTTCTTC. Residues: CAISPNGGEQFF.

This clonotype was seen a few times. Sequence at one end of the junction differs from germline and may be a read error. The chain is built from TRBV10-3 and TRBJ2-1; the D is unclear. The V gene's germline CDR1 is ENHRY and CDR2 SYGVKD. The CDR3 has 14 residues. The CDR3 DNA reads as TGTGCCATCGGTGAGGTATTCCAGAACAATGAGCAGTTCTTC. It yields the protein CAIGEVFQNNEQFF.

This clonotype was seen ten or more times. CDR3 protein: CASSFRPSGSLQTQYF. CDR3 nucleotide sequence: TGTGCCAGCAGCTTCCGGCCCAGCGGGAGTTTGCAGACCCAGTACTTC. V usage is TRBV7-9 and J usage is TRBJ2-5; 8 bases are a match to TRBD2. The V segment lost 3 bases and the J segment 6 bases; nucleotides outside the gene matches: 12. Germline-derived CDR1 and CDR2 are SEHNR and FQNEAQ (reference sequence). CDR3 length: 16 amino acids.

J is TRBJ1-5 and V is TRBV28; 9 bases align to TRBD1. Looked up from germline, CDR1 is MDHEN and CDR2 is SYDVKM. J gave up 3 bases and V 6 bases, and 6 bases lay outside the gene matches. The CDR3 is made up of 15 amino acids. The CDR3: CASSRGTGFNQPQHF. In DNA form, the CDR3 reads TGTGCCAGCAGCCGCGGGACAGGGTTCAATCAGCCCCAGCATTTT.

The chain links TRBV7-2 to TRBJ2-1; TRBD2 agrees at 13 bases. Looked up from germline, CDR1 is SGHTA and CDR2 is FQGNSA. This CDR3 contains 19 residues. V lost 1 base to trimming and J lost 6 bases; unmatched junction nucleotides: 12. CDR3 sequence: CASSLGLAGGLSLSNEQFF. The CDR3 DNA follows: TGTGCCAGCAGCTTAGGACTAGCGGGAGGTTTGAGTCTCAGCAATGAGCAGTTCTTC.

This clonotype was seen more than once but under ten times. In DNA, the CDR3 is TGTGCCAGCAGTTTACCGGGACTGCCAAGCACAGATACGCAGTATTTT. Its protein product is CASSLPGLPSTDTQYF. The V gene is TRBV28, the J gene TRBJ2-3, with a weak D call TRBD2 (6 bases). CDR3 size: 16 residues. Trimming took off 2 bases at V and 0 bases at J, with 12 bases between the two ends. Germline-derived CDR1 and CDR2 are MDHEN and SYDVKM.

The rearrangement uses TRBV7-9 and TRBJ1-1; D gene ambiguous. Germline CDR1 is SEHNR and CDR2 is FQNEAQ (reference sequence). V lost 1 base and J lost 11, with 8 bases in between. The CDR3 totals 11 residues. Here the CDR3 reads CASSLGTGAFF. The CDR3 DNA follows: TGTGCCAGCAGCTTAGGTACGGGGGCTTTCTTT.

V is TRBV3-1 and J is TRBJ2-2; 7 nucleotides agree with TRBD1. In germline, CDR1 is LGHDT, CDR2 YNNKEL (reference sequence). The J segment lost 13 bases and the V segment lost 1 base, leaving 3 bases of the junction unmatched. The CDR3 contains 12 residues. CDR3 region: CASSQGQGRLFF. CDR3 DNA: TGTGCCAGCAGCCAAGGACAGGGTAGGCTGTTTTTT.

The chain uses TRBV5-1 and TRBJ2-3; D not certain. CDR3 length: 13 residues. Germline lookup yields CDR1 SGHRS and CDR2 YFSETQ. With 5 bases removed from V and 5 bases from J, the gap between germline ends came to 12 bases. DNA of the CDR3: TGCGCCAGCAGGCTTGGATTCATAGATACGCAGTATTTT. Protein product: CASRLGFIDTQYF. Using reference TRBV5-1 and TRBJ2-3 for the parts outside the CDR3, the full variable domain is KAGVTQTPRYLIKTRGQQVTLSCSPISGHRSVSWYQQTPGQGLQFLFEYFSETQRNKGNFPGRFSGRQFSNSRSEMNVSTLELGDSALYLCASRLGFIDTQYFGPGTRLTVL.